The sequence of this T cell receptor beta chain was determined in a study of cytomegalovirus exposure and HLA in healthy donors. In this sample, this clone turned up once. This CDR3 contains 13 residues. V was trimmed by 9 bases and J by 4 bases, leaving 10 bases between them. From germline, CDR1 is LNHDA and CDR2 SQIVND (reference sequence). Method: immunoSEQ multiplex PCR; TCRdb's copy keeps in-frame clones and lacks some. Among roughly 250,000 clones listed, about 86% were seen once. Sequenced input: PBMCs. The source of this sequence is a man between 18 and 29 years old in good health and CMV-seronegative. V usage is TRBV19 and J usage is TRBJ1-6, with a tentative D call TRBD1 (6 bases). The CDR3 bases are TGTGCCAGCAGGGGTGGGTATAATTCACCCCTCCACTTT. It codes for CASRGGYNSPLHF.